The TCR beta chain described here comes from a study of T cell repertoires in cytomegalovirus infection. The study's findings and limits: HLA-C-restricted CMV clonotypes gave the most frequent clonotype in two of eight donors.

The ends lost 4 bases at V and 6 bases at J; junction bases unmatched: 14. There are 17 residues in the CDR3. The V gene's germline CDR1 is SGDLS and CDR2 YYNGEE. From the reads, TCRdb called clonotypes with MiXCR, one entry per CDR3 protein. This sample yields some 700,000 distinct CDR3 sequences, of which approximately 40% are seen a single time; around 3% belongs to the top ten. As concerns this clonotype: What it recognizes is unknown.

V is TRBV9 and J is TRBJ2-3; TRBD2 matches at 10 bases. The sample comprised PBMCs. The clonotype originates from a human donor in good health (CMV status not recorded). Some clones in this sample may be carry-over from other donors' samples. The CDR3 here is CASSPSPSGGLEDTQYF. Here the CDR3 DNA reads TGTGCCAGCAGCCCATCCCCTAGCGGGGGCCTCGAGGATACGCAGTATTTT.